This is a list of T cell receptor beta chains from one sample in a study of T cells in Graves' hyperthyroidism and ophthalmopathy. TCRdb fed the multiplex PCR reads into MiXCR, producing one record per CDR3 protein. This sample carries roughly 500,000 distinct CDR3 sequences, 40% to 55% of them seen once, and the ten largest clones take about two fifths. Sequenced sample: peripheral blood or thyroid tissue (not recorded which). These receptors were obtained from an adult woman with Graves' disease, either hyperthyroidism or ophthalmopathy (not recorded which). CDR3s include the opening cysteine and the closing phenylalanine or tryptophan. Fields, in order: D gene, clone size, V gene, J gene, CDR3 DNA, CDR3 protein. A D gene is named only where the DNA matches it firmly. Clone size is not always given. Where it is, it says once, few, many or a class for expanded clones.

d_gene: TRBD2
abundance: NA
v_gene: TRBV24-1
j_gene: TRBJ2-5
CDR3nt: TGTGCCATCAGTGAGCAACTAGCGGGGGGCTCTGGCCACGGGACCCAGTACTTC
CDR3aa: CAISEQLAGGSGHGTQYF

d_gene: TRBD1
abundance: many
v_gene: TRBV5-6
j_gene: TRBJ2-7
CDR3nt: TGTGCCAGCAGTGCCGACAGGGTCAGATGGGAGCAGTACTTC
CDR3aa: CASSADRVRWEQYF

d_gene: TRBD2
abundance: NA
v_gene: TRBV7-2
j_gene: TRBJ2-2
CDR3nt: TGTGCCAGCAGCAGACTAGCGGGACACACCGGGGAGCTGTTTTTT
CDR3aa: CASSRLAGHTGELFF

d_gene: TRBD1
abundance: NA
v_gene: TRBV5-1
j_gene: TRBJ1-6
CDR3nt: TGCGCCAGCAGCGGGACAGGGGGAAGTTCACCCCTCCACTTT
CDR3aa: CASSGTGGSSPLHF

d_gene: NA
abundance: few
v_gene: TRBV7-2
j_gene: TRBJ2-5
CDR3nt: TGTGCCAGCAGTGAGCTCCACGGACCTCAAGAGACCCAGTACTTC
CDR3aa: CASSELHGPQETQYF

d_gene: NA
abundance: many
v_gene: TRBV5-1
j_gene: TRBJ1-2
CDR3nt: TGCGCCAGCAGCTTGGAGACGACCACTAACTATGGCTACACCTTC
CDR3aa: CASSLETTTNYGYTF

d_gene: TRBD2
abundance: NA
v_gene: TRBV7-8
j_gene: TRBJ2-3
CDR3nt: TGTGCCAGCAGCTTAGGGGGGGGGGTCGACGCAGATACGCAGTATTTT
CDR3aa: CASSLGGGVDADTQYF

d_gene: NA
abundance: NA
v_gene: TRBV6-1
j_gene: TRBJ2-2
CDR3nt: TGTGCCAGCAGCCCCACAGAAGGGAACGGGGAGCTGTTTTTT
CDR3aa: CASSPTEGNGELFF

d_gene: TRBD1
abundance: NA
v_gene: TRBV7-2
j_gene: TRBJ2-5
CDR3nt: TGTGCCAGCAGCCGTGGACAGGGGTGGGGAGAGACCCAGTACTTC
CDR3aa: CASSRGQGWGETQYF

d_gene: TRBD1
abundance: NA
v_gene: TRBV10-3
j_gene: TRBJ2-1
CDR3nt: TGTGCCATCAGCGGACAGGAGTTTGAGCAGTTCTTC
CDR3aa: CAISGQEFEQFF

d_gene: TRBD1
abundance: NA
v_gene: TRBV7-9
j_gene: TRBJ1-5
CDR3nt: TGTGCCAGTACCCCCCGGGCCGGGACAGGGAATCAGCCCCAGCATTTT
CDR3aa: CASTPRAGTGNQPQHF

d_gene: NA
abundance: once
v_gene: TRBV7-6
j_gene: TRBJ1-1
CDR3nt: TGTGCCAGCAGCTTTGGGGAGTACACAGAAGCTTTCTTT
CDR3aa: CASSFGEYTEAFF

d_gene: TRBD2
abundance: many
v_gene: TRBV24-1
j_gene: TRBJ2-5
CDR3nt: TGTGCCACCAGTGATTTTAGTCTAGCGGGACTAGAGACCCAGTACTTC
CDR3aa: CATSDFSLAGLETQYF

d_gene: TRBD1
abundance: NA
v_gene: TRBV2
j_gene: TRBJ2-7
CDR3nt: TGTGCCAGCAAAGACAGGGGGAGGACCTACGAGCAGTACTTC
CDR3aa: CASKDRGRTYEQYF

d_gene: NA
abundance: many
v_gene: TRBV12-3/TRBV12-4
j_gene: TRBJ1-2
CDR3nt: TGTGCCAGCAGTTTGCAGCCCTATGGCTACACCTTC
CDR3aa: CASSLQPYGYTF

d_gene: NA
abundance: few
v_gene: TRBV10-3
j_gene: TRBJ2-7
CDR3nt: TGTGCCATCAGTGAGTCATACTTCACCTACGAGCAGTACTTC
CDR3aa: CAISESYFTYEQYF

d_gene: NA
abundance: NA
v_gene: TRBV20-1
j_gene: TRBJ1-2
CDR3nt: TGCAGTGCTATAATGAGGGGGAACTCCTATGGCTACACCTTC
CDR3aa: CSAIMRGNSYGYTF

d_gene: NA
abundance: NA
v_gene: TRBV2
j_gene: TRBJ2-7
CDR3nt: TGTGCCACCAGTGATTTGAAGGGGGGCGCTATCTTGCGCGAGCAGTACTTC
CDR3aa: CATSDLKGGAILREQYF

d_gene: TRBD1
abundance: few
v_gene: TRBV10-3
j_gene: TRBJ1-5
CDR3nt: TGTGCCAGCCGAGGGGGCTCGGTGAGTAATCAGCCCCAGCATTTT
CDR3aa: CASRGGSVSNQPQHF

d_gene: NA
abundance: NA
v_gene: TRBV7-2
j_gene: TRBJ2-7
CDR3nt: TGTGCCAGCAGCTTCAGGACAGCGGACCGACACGAGCAGTACTTC
CDR3aa: CASSFRTADRHEQYF

d_gene: NA
abundance: NA
v_gene: TRBV15
j_gene: TRBJ1-5
CDR3nt: TGTGCCACCAGCAGAGATGTCCGCGGGGGCAGCAATCAGCCCCAGCATTTT
CDR3aa: CATSRDVRGGSNQPQHF

d_gene: TRBD1
abundance: many
v_gene: TRBV29-1
j_gene: TRBJ2-7
CDR3nt: TGCAGCGTCCTGACAGGGCCTTCCTACGAGCAGTACTTC
CDR3aa: CSVLTGPSYEQYF

d_gene: NA
abundance: NA
v_gene: TRBV7-2
j_gene: TRBJ1-6
CDR3nt: TGTGCCAGCAGCCCGAGCTCTCACCGGGATTCACCCCTCCACTTT
CDR3aa: CASSPSSHRDSPLHF

d_gene: NA
abundance: few
v_gene: TRBV20-1
j_gene: TRBJ1-2
CDR3nt: TGCAGTGACCTGGACAGCTGGGACACTTCCGGGGACGATGGCTACACCTTC
CDR3aa: CSDLDSWDTSGDDGYTF

d_gene: NA
abundance: many
v_gene: TRBV6-5
j_gene: TRBJ1-2
CDR3nt: TGTGCCAGCCACATGTCGGACGGGGGCTATGGCTACACCTTC
CDR3aa: CASHMSDGGYGYTF

d_gene: NA
abundance: many
v_gene: TRBV19
j_gene: TRBJ2-7
CDR3nt: TGTGCCAGTAGTGACATGACTACCGAGCAGTACTTC
CDR3aa: CASSDMTTEQYF

d_gene: NA
abundance: few
v_gene: TRBV29-1
j_gene: TRBJ1-2
CDR3nt: TGCAGCGGCCGTACAGGGACCTATGGCTACACCTTC
CDR3aa: CSGRTGTYGYTF

d_gene: TRBD2
abundance: few
v_gene: TRBV20-1
j_gene: TRBJ2-2
CDR3nt: TGCAGTGCTAGTACTAGCGAAAACACCGGGGAGCTGTTTTTT
CDR3aa: CSASTSENTGELFF

d_gene: NA
abundance: NA
v_gene: TRBV10-1
j_gene: TRBJ2-5
CDR3nt: TGCGCCAGCAGTGGAGGGGTTAAAGAGACCCAGTACTTC
CDR3aa: CASSGGVKETQYF

d_gene: NA
abundance: once
v_gene: TRBV6-6
j_gene: TRBJ2-7
CDR3nt: TGTGCCAGCAGTTACACCGAATACGAGCAGTACTTC
CDR3aa: CASSYTEYEQYF

d_gene: NA
abundance: few
v_gene: TRBV25-1
j_gene: TRBJ1-3
CDR3nt: TGTGCCAGCAGTGAATTGGAATGGAACTCTGGAAACACCATATATTTT
CDR3aa: CASSELEWNSGNTIYF

d_gene: NA
abundance: many
v_gene: TRBV11-1
j_gene: TRBJ2-7
CDR3nt: TGTGCCAGCAGGACCAGCAGGGTGGACGAGCAGTACTTC
CDR3aa: CASRTSRVDEQYF

d_gene: NA
abundance: many
v_gene: TRBV4-1
j_gene: TRBJ1-5
CDR3nt: TGCGCCAGCAGCCAAGTGGGGGGCGTCGGTCAGCCCCAGCATTTT
CDR3aa: CASSQVGGVGQPQHF

d_gene: TRBD1
abundance: many
v_gene: TRBV7-8
j_gene: TRBJ2-5
CDR3nt: TGTGCCAGCAGTGGACAGGGGATAGAGACCCAGTACTTC
CDR3aa: CASSGQGIETQYF

d_gene: NA
abundance: many
v_gene: TRBV6-1
j_gene: TRBJ2-6
CDR3nt: TGTGCCACCTTCCCTGGGGCCAACGTCCTGACTTTC
CDR3aa: CATFPGANVLTF

d_gene: NA
abundance: NA
v_gene: TRBV14
j_gene: TRBJ2-5
CDR3nt: TGTGCCAGCTCACCGGGACTTGAAGAGACCCAGTACTTC
CDR3aa: CASSPGLEETQYF

d_gene: NA
abundance: NA
v_gene: TRBV5-1
j_gene: TRBJ1-1
CDR3nt: TGCGCCAGCCGTAGGACGCAGAACACTGAAGCTTTCTTT
CDR3aa: CASRRTQNTEAFF

d_gene: NA
abundance: few
v_gene: TRBV7-2
j_gene: TRBJ2-3
CDR3nt: TGTGCCAGCAGCTCACAGGGAGGGGGAACAGATACGCAGTATTTT
CDR3aa: CASSSQGGGTDTQYF

d_gene: NA
abundance: once
v_gene: TRBV7-9
j_gene: TRBJ2-6
CDR3nt: TGTGCCAGCAGCCGCAGGGGGGCCGCTGAAGCTTTC
CDR3aa: CASSRRGAAEAF

d_gene: TRBD2
abundance: many
v_gene: TRBV2
j_gene: TRBJ2-7
CDR3nt: TGTGCCAGCAGTGCACCGGGACTAAGCCGTGAGCAGTACTTC
CDR3aa: CASSAPGLSREQYF

d_gene: TRBD1
abundance: many
v_gene: TRBV6-6
j_gene: TRBJ1-5
CDR3nt: TGTGCCAGCAGTCCCTGGACAGGGGGCGGCAATCAGCCCCAGCATTTT
CDR3aa: CASSPWTGGGNQPQHF

d_gene: NA
abundance: many
v_gene: TRBV7-9
j_gene: TRBJ2-6
CDR3nt: TGTGCCAGCAGCTTAGTTGGGGCCAACGTCCTGACTTTC
CDR3aa: CASSLVGANVLTF

d_gene: TRBD1
abundance: many
v_gene: TRBV7-2
j_gene: TRBJ2-7
CDR3nt: TGTGCCAGCAGCATGGGACAGGTGGGCTACGAGCAGTACTTC
CDR3aa: CASSMGQVGYEQYF

d_gene: NA
abundance: NA
v_gene: TRBV7-2
j_gene: TRBJ2-7
CDR3nt: TGTGCCAGCAGCTTTAAGCGCCGTACAACGACCTACGAGCAGTACTTC
CDR3aa: CASSFKRRTTTYEQYF

d_gene: NA
abundance: NA
v_gene: TRBV19
j_gene: TRBJ1-1
CDR3nt: TGTGCCAGTAGCCTCACCGTGGAGAACACTGAAGCTTTCTTT
CDR3aa: CASSLTVENTEAFF

d_gene: NA
abundance: many
v_gene: TRBV4-1
j_gene: TRBJ2-7
CDR3nt: TGCGCCAGCAGCCAACAGCAGGTCTCCTACGAGCAGTACTTC
CDR3aa: CASSQQQVSYEQYF

d_gene: TRBD1
abundance: NA
v_gene: TRBV29-1
j_gene: TRBJ1-2
CDR3nt: TGCAGCGTTGAAGCCCCCCAGGACCAGGGGGCTGTCTATGGCTACACCTTC
CDR3aa: CSVEAPQDQGAVYGYTF

d_gene: NA
abundance: once
v_gene: TRBV10-3
j_gene: TRBJ1-2
CDR3nt: TGTGCCATCAGTGAGGTTGACTATGGCTACACCTTC
CDR3aa: CAISEVDYGYTF